Each of the 32 T cell receptor beta chains below was sequenced from the same sample in a study of a mutant IDH1 vaccine in newly diagnosed glioma. No cognate antigen is known for these TCRs. Noted time point: week 47, end of study. Doses of 300 ug of mutant IDH1 20-mer peptide were given with topical imiquimod. Some clones are missing from TCRdb's copy, which holds only in-frame ones; the method was immunoSEQ multiplex PCR. The sample lists about 50,000 clones, approximately 84% occurring once. Sequenced here: PBMCs, sampled from a glioma patient whose treatment included an IDH1 peptide vaccine. The source of these receptors is a woman in her 30s with glioma. Some clones in this sample may be carry-over from other donors' samples.

The genes are TRBV14 and TRBJ2-3; D remains ambiguous. Between the trimmed V and J ends, which lost 1 base and 7 bases, there was a span of 6 bases. CDR3 length: 12 residues. Germline assignment: CDR1 SGHDN and CDR2 FVKESK. CDR3 sequence: CASSQGGNTQYF. CDR3 DNA: TGTGCCAGCAGCCAAGGTGGAAATACGCAGTATTTT. Variable domain in full (rest from reference TRBV14 and TRBJ2-3): EAGVTQFPSHSVIEKGQTVTLRCDPISGHDNLYWYRRVMGKEIKFLLHFVKESKQDESGMPNNRFLAERTGGTYSTLKVQPAELEDSGVYFCASSQGGNTQYFGPGTRLTVL.

The chain uses TRBV29-1 and TRBJ2-7; TRBD1 aligns across 8 bases. The CDR3 covers 12 residues. V shed 8 bases and J 5 bases; nucleotides not matched to a gene: 8. In germline, CDR1 is SQVTM, CDR2 ANQGSEA. The CDR3 loop reads CSLRTGPHEQYF. In nucleotides, the CDR3 is TGCAGCCTTCGGACAGGGCCGCACGAGCAGTACTTC.

The CDR3 nucleotides read TGTGCCAGTAGTACCGGGCAGGGGGGTCGGCAGTACTTC. It specifies CASSTGQGGRQYF. This chain uses TRBV19 with TRBJ2-7, with a weak D call TRBD1 (7 bases). The CDR3 is 13 residues long. Trimming removed 4 bases at V and 9 bases at J, with 16 bases between. CDR1 and CDR2 (germline): LNHDA, SQIVND (reference sequence).

V usage is TRBV7-6 and J usage is TRBJ2-5; 11 positions match TRBD2. The germline V gene has CDR1 SGHVS and CDR2 FNYEAQ. The CDR3 sequence is 20 residues long. Trimming removed 5 bases from V and 2 bases from J; junction bases left unmatched: 19. The CDR3 protein is CASSPRPGLAVREGQETQYF. CDR3 bases: TGTGCCAGCAGCCCACGCCCGGGACTAGCGGTTCGAGAAGGGCAAGAGACCCAGTACTTC.

This sequence joins TRBV7-9 and TRBJ2-7; 14 nucleotides match TRBD2. Germline V CDR1 and CDR2: SEHNR, FQNEAQ (reference sequence). CDR3 length: 16 residues. V lost 9 bases and J lost 4; bases outside the gene matches: 11. CDR3 nucleotides: TGTGCCAGTAACTCCGGGACTAGCGGGAGAAGGTACGAGCAGTACTTC. It specifies CASNSGTSGRRYEQYF.

This clone was seen more than once but under ten times. This sequence joins TRBV19 and TRBJ1-1, with TRBD1 as a possible D gene (6 bases). V was cut by 7 bases and J by 11 bases, with 23 bases left in between. The germline V gene encodes CDR1 LNHDA and CDR2 SQIVND (reference sequence). This CDR3 is built from 14 residues. The CDR3 DNA reads as TGTGCCAGTAACCGCGCCCCAGAACAGGGTGGCGCTTTCTTT. It yields the protein CASNRAPEQGGAFF. Supplemented by reference TRBV19 and TRBJ1-1, the full variable domain reads DGGITQSPKYLFRKEGQNVTLSCEQNLNHDAMYWYRQDPGQGLRLIYYSQIVNDFQKGDIAEGYSVSREKKESFPLTVTSAQKNPTAFYLCASNRAPEQGGAFFGQGTRLTVV.

This chain joins TRBV25-1 and TRBJ2-2; D remains unclear. This CDR3 contains 11 residues. V shed 5 bases and J shed 6 bases, with 4 bases lying between them. Looked up from germline, CDR1 is MGHDK and CDR2 is SYGVNS. The CDR3 here is CASSPSGELFF. CDR3 DNA: TGTGCCAGCAGTCCATCCGGGGAGCTGTTTTTT.

V and J are TRBV29-1 and TRBJ1-5, with D maybe TRBD1 (5 bases). The CDR3 is made up of 14 amino acids. Germline CDR1 reads SQVTM; CDR2 reads ANQGSEA. V lost 4 bases, J lost 4 bases, and 14 bases lay in between. DNA for the CDR3: TGCAGCGTTGTCCAGGGTGACTTAAATCAGCCCCAGCATTTT. Translation gives CSVVQGDLNQPQHF. Using reference TRBV29-1 and TRBJ1-5 for the parts outside the CDR3, the full variable domain is SAVISQKPSRDICQRGTSLTIQCQVDSQVTMMFWYRQQPGQSLTLIATANQGSEATYESGFVIDKFPISRPNLTFSTLTVSNMSPEDSSIYLCSVVQGDLNQPQHFGDGTRLSIL.

This chain links TRBV6-1 with TRBJ2-1; D might be TRBD1 (7 bases). Trimming removed 8 bases at V and 8 bases at J, with 22 bases between. The CDR3 length is 15 residues. The V gene's germline CDR1 is MNHNS and CDR2 SASEGT. The CDR3 sequence is CASLKSGGRLDEQFF. CDR3 in DNA: TGTGCCAGCCTTAAGTCAGGGGGGAGGCTTGATGAGCAGTTCTTC.

By its share, this clone is medium-sized. This chain connects TRBV27 to TRBJ1-1; TRBD1 matches 7 bases. The V and J ends lost 0 bases and 4 bases, in that order; junction bases with no gene match: 8. Germline assignment: CDR1 MNHEY and CDR2 SMNVEV (reference sequence). The CDR3 totals 16 residues. In DNA form, the CDR3 reads TGTGCCAGCAGTTTATCGTGGGCAGGGGGTAGCACTGAAGCTTTCTTT. It encodes CASSLSWAGGSTEAFF.

V gene TRBV14 combines with J gene TRBJ2-2; D unclear. V shed 0 bases and J shed 7 bases, with 12 bases lying between them. The CDR3 runs to 15 residues. In germline, CDR1 is SGHDN, CDR2 FVKESK. The CDR3 coding sequence is TGTGCCAGCAGCCAAGATGGTACGGGCCTCGGGGAGCTGTTTTTT. It encodes CASSQDGTGLGELFF.

The table lists this clone with a count of one. This chain uses TRBV30 with TRBJ2-1, with 7 bases identical to TRBD1. The CDR3 covers 13 residues. J lost 10 bases, V lost 1 base, and 7 bases had no gene match. Germline lookup yields CDR1 GTSNPN and CDR2 SVGIG (reference sequence). In DNA, the CDR3 is TGTGCCTGGAGTGACCCAGGGGGACACGAGCAGTTCTTC. It encodes CAWSDPGGHEQFF.

The chain is built from TRBV9 and TRBJ1-2, with D uncertain. In germline, CDR1 is SGDLS, CDR2 YYNGEE. This CDR3 is 14 amino acids long. Trimming stripped 3 bases from V and 3 bases from J, with 12 bases between. CDR3 amino acids: CASSAVRGDYGYTF. In DNA form, the CDR3 reads TGTGCCAGCAGCGCGGTTCGGGGTGACTATGGCTACACCTTC.

This chain links TRBV9 with TRBJ2-1, with 7 bases fitting TRBD2. CDR3 length: 16 amino acids. Germline CDR1 reads SGDLS; CDR2 reads YYNGEE. The V segment lost 0 bases and the J segment 3 bases; nucleotides outside the gene matches: 6. The CDR3 sequence is CASSVGAGANYNEQFF. CDR3 nucleotide sequence: TGTGCCAGCAGCGTAGGTGCGGGAGCCAACTACAATGAGCAGTTCTTC.

The V gene is TRBV30, the J gene TRBJ2-3, with 7 nucleotides matching TRBD1. The ends lost 7 bases at V and 3 bases at J; junction bases unmatched: 10. This CDR3 spans 14 amino acids. Germline-derived CDR1 and CDR2 are GTSNPN and SVGIG (reference sequence). The CDR3 loop is CAYNRGRVTDTQYF. The CDR3, as DNA: TGTGCCTACAACAGGGGAAGGGTTACAGATACGCAGTATTTT. The variable domain in full, with the rest retrieved from reference TRBV30 and TRBJ2-3, is SQTIHQWPATLVQPVGSPLSLECTVEGTSNPNLYWYRQAAGRGLQLLFYSVGIGQISSEVPQNLSASRPQDRQFILSSKKLLLSDSGFYLCAYNRGRVTDTQYFGPGTRLTVL.

This chain connects TRBV21-1 to TRBJ2-5; the table's D call, TRBD1, has no DNA check behind it. TRBV21-1 constitutes a pseudogene. The CDR3 loop spans 16 amino acids. The chain's CDR3 is CASSKGKETGVETQYF. The CDR3, as DNA: TGTGCCAGCAGCAAAGGAAAGGAGACAGGGGTTGAGACCCAGTACTTC.

The V and J genes are TRBV5-1 and TRBJ2-2; no definite D call. The CDR3 has 14 amino acids. Trimming removed 0 bases from V and 3 bases from J, with 6 bases in between. Germline CDR1 reads SGHRS; CDR2 reads YFSETQ. CDR3 in amino acids: CASSLGLYTGELFF. The CDR3 DNA follows: TGCGCCAGCAGCTTGGGACTTTACACCGGGGAGCTGTTTTTT.

The chain carries TRBV5-6 and TRBJ2-5; D is tentatively TRBD1 or TRBD2 (5 bases each). The V end lost 4 bases, the J end lost 4 bases, and 14 bases lay between the germline ends. There are 14 residues in the CDR3. From germline, CDR1 is SGHDT and CDR2 YYEEEE. The CDR3 DNA follows: TGTGCCAGCAGCGGAACAGGACTCAGAGAGACCCAGTACTTC. Amino acid sequence: CASSGTGLRETQYF.

The sample holds a few counts of this clone. The chain couples TRBV29-1 to TRBJ1-1; 8 bases map to TRBD1. With 7 bases clipped from V and 5 bases from J, the junction kept 21 bases outside the gene matches. Germline V gene data show CDR1 as SQVTM and CDR2 as ANQGSEA. The CDR3 is 17 residues long. CDR3 DNA sequence: TGCAGCGCCGAAGCCCGGACAGGGAGGGGGTCTGGGACTGAAGCTTTCTTT. Translation: CSAEARTGRGSGTEAFF.

This clone was recorded a few times. The chain carries TRBV9 and TRBJ1-1; TRBD1 might be the D (6 bases). Between the trimmed V and J ends, which lost 0 bases and 7 bases, there was a span of 7 bases. Germline values: CDR1 SGDLS, CDR2 YYNGEE. The CDR3 runs 12 residues. The CDR3 loop is CASSVEGGEAFF. CDR3 DNA: TGTGCCAGCAGCGTAGAGGGGGGTGAAGCTTTCTTT. Full variable domain (remainder filled in from reference TRBV9 and TRBJ1-1): DSGVTQTPKHLITATGQRVTLRCSPRSGDLSVYWYQQSLDQGLQFLIQYYNGEERAKGNILERFSAQQFPDLHSELNLSSLELGDSALYFCASSVEGGEAFFGQGTRLTVV.

The CDR3 DNA is TGTGCCAGCAGCTTAGGGTCAGGCAGGGGCTATGGCTACACCTTC. It encodes CASSLGSGRGYGYTF. The J gene is TRBJ1-2, the V gene TRBV7-2, with D perhaps TRBD1 (6 bases). The CDR3 runs 15 residues. Deletions cut 1 base from V and 4 bases from J, with 13 bases between. CDR1 and CDR2 from the germline V gene are SGHTA and FQGNSA. Supplemented by reference TRBV7-2 and TRBJ1-2, the full variable domain reads GAGVSQSPSNKVTEKGKDVELRCDPISGHTALYWYRQSLGQGLEFLIYFQGNSAPDKSGLPSDRFSAERTGGSVSTLTIQRTQQEDSAVYLCASSLGSGRGYGYTFGSGTRLTVV.

The genes are TRBV10-2 and TRBJ2-7, with a tentative D call TRBD1 (5 bases). CDR1 and CDR2 (germline): WSHSY, SAAADI. The CDR3 sequence is 11 residues long. V was trimmed by 6 bases and J by 3 bases, leaving 6 bases between them. As DNA, the CDR3 is TGCGCCAGCAGAGGGGTCTACGAGCAGTACTTC. Translating gives CASRGVYEQYF.

The rearrangement uses TRBV28 and TRBJ2-3; 8 bases align to TRBD2. The length of the CDR3 is 13 residues. The junction had 7 bases not matched to a gene; V was cut back by 8 bases and J by 6 bases. Germline V gives CDR1 MDHEN, CDR2 SYDVKM. The CDR3 region has the DNA TGTGCCAGCGGGGCGGGAGGATTGGATACGCAGTATTTT. Its protein product is CASGAGGLDTQYF.

DNA for the CDR3: TGTGCCAGAAGCCAGCGACAGGGGGCAAGTAGTGAAGCTTTCTTT. Protein product: CARSQRQGASSEAFF. The V and J genes are TRBV7-5 and TRBJ1-1; the D call TRBD1 from the table was never checked on the DNA. TRBV7-5 is listed as a pseudogene. The CDR3 loop spans 15 amino acids.

This clone was counted only a few times. The chain links TRBV6-1 to TRBJ1-1; D is unresolved. CDR1 and CDR2 from the germline V gene are MNHNS and SASEGT. This CDR3 spans 13 amino acids. V was pared by 2 bases and J by 5 bases, with 9 bases between. This chain's CDR3 is CASSEIGWTEAFF. CDR3 DNA sequence: TGTGCCAGCAGTGAAATCGGGTGGACTGAAGCTTTCTTT.

This clone was detected only a few times. This chain joins TRBV6-6 and TRBJ2-7; 7 nucleotides agree with TRBD1. Germline-derived CDR1 and CDR2 are MNHNY and SVGAGI (reference sequence). V shed 4 bases and J 0 bases; nucleotides not matched to a gene: 0. This CDR3 region has 13 residues. The CDR3 sequence: CASSWDSSYEQYF. The CDR3 region has the DNA TGTGCCAGCAGTTGGGACAGCTCCTACGAGCAGTACTTC.

This chain links TRBV29-1 with TRBJ2-7; 8 nucleotides match TRBD1. The germline CDR1 and CDR2 sequences are SQVTM and ANQGSEA. V lost 7 bases to trimming and J lost 6 bases; unmatched junction nucleotides: 11. This CDR3 spans 13 amino acids. CDR3 loop: CSGLDRVRGEQYF. The CDR3 DNA sequence: TGCAGCGGTTTGGACAGGGTAAGGGGCGAGCAGTACTTC.

The V and J genes are TRBV29-1 and TRBJ2-1; 7 nucleotides match TRBD2. From germline, CDR1 is SQVTM and CDR2 ANQGSEA. The CDR3 loop spans 14 amino acids. The V and J ends lost 7 bases and 10 bases, in that order; junction bases with no gene match: 16. The CDR3 loop is CSAGPPLAEREQFF. The DNA of the CDR3 is TGCAGCGCCGGACCCCCGCTAGCGGAGAGGGAGCAGTTCTTC.

The chain joins TRBV7-9 to TRBJ2-5; 12 nucleotides match TRBD2. With V trimmed by 4 bases and J by 4 bases, 4 bases remained unmatched. The CDR3 spans 15 residues. Germline V gene lookup returns CDR1 SEHNR and CDR2 FQNEAQ (reference sequence). CDR3 region: CASSSTSGSRETQYF. The CDR3 nucleotides are TGTGCCAGCAGCTCGACTAGCGGGAGCCGAGAGACCCAGTACTTC.

This clone was seen once. The CDR3 DNA is TGTGCCAGCAAGCGGCTAACCTACAATGAGCAGTTCTTC. It yields the protein CASKRLTYNEQFF. The chain combines TRBV2 with TRBJ2-1; a possible D gene is TRBD2 (5 bases). Trimming removed 7 bases at V and 2 bases at J, with 9 bases between. The germline gives CDR1 SNHLY, CDR2 FYNNEI. The CDR3 has 13 amino acids.

J is TRBJ2-1 and V is TRBV15; D may correspond to TRBD1 or TRBD2 (5 bases each). V lost 3 bases and J lost 2, with 14 bases in between. Germline loops: CDR1 LNHNV, CDR2 YYDKDF (reference sequence). The CDR3 covers 16 residues. Here the CDR3 reads CATSRGVQIAYNEQFF. The CDR3 nucleotides are TGTGCCACCAGCAGGGGGGTCCAGATTGCCTACAATGAGCAGTTCTTC.

The chain couples TRBV7-9 to TRBJ2-1; no clear D gene. V was cut by 1 base and J by 0 bases, with 7 bases left in between. The length of the CDR3 is 15 residues. The germline V gene has CDR1 SEHNR and CDR2 FQNEAQ (reference sequence). DNA of the CDR3: TGTGCCAGCAGCTTAGGACGTGCCTCCTACAATGAGCAGTTCTTC. Translating it yields CASSLGRASYNEQFF.